The present TCR beta chain was sequenced within a study of blood T cell repertoires in COVID-19 (TCRdb year 2020). The study in broad terms: Collaborator samples came from the United States, Italy and Spain and covered acute and convalescent phases of COVID-19. Nearly every sample came with metadata listing a de-identified subject ID, COVID-19 status, age in years and sex. The material from the prospective study consisted of cDNA or gDNA derived from T cells, B-cell-depleted T cells, or PBMCs. The dataset comprised deeply sampled blood TCRbeta repertoires from subjects exposed to, actively infected with, or recovered from COVID-19. A freely available public database, intended as a resource for researchers studying the immune response to SARS-CoV-2, is where the repertoires were released. Samples came from the ongoing ImmuneRACE study (first 160 participants) plus 1,254 subjects from 6 global collaborators. Where HLA class I and class II types were available, the types were taken from metadata supplied by the sample provider, not from assay-based typing.

As for this clone: Its antigen is currently not known. Per-nucleotide qualities are absent, and no much larger clonotype sits a single base away.

TCRbeta CDR3 regions were amplified from genomic DNA using the immunoSEQ Assay, a bias-controlled multiplex PCR. From the authors' description of their analysis: Nucleated cell counts per sample were estimated from amplification of reference gene primers within the assay. To quantify the absolute abundance of each unique TCRbeta CDR3 rearrangement, sequence reads were collapsed and filtered. For each sample, productive Simpson clonality was calculated by taking the square root of Simpson's diversity index across productive rearrangements. TCRdb retrieved this table from immuneACCESS and kept in-frame rearrangements only. Not all clones are present; in checked studies, unresolved V genes account for under half, and no reason is known for the remainder. V, J and clone size derive from that table, while D and trimming were established from the DNA sequence. The sample table contains 240,000 or so clones; only one count was recorded for roughly 80% of them. The biggest ten clones account for about 3.2% of the sample.

Whole blood was collected in K2EDTA tubes by collaborating institutions according to the institutions' own protocols. For TCRbeta analysis, collaborators shipped samples as frozen whole blood, isolated PBMCs, or DNA extracted from either of those sample types. The CDR3, from cysteine to phenylalanine, totals 16 residues. Only CDR3 DNA is held: 48 bases, read in frame from base 1. V is cut back by 4 bases and J by 8 bases, with 9 bases in the junction unmatched. CDR1 SGHNT and CDR2 YYREEE were looked up in the germline V gene (reference sequence). The investigation overall reported the following: How much clinical and demographic metadata was included differed by source and by participant, and the metadata was provided uncurated.

This receptor was obtained from a woman under 30 with acute or convalescent COVID-19. Sequencing used peripheral blood. The receptor chain draws on TRBV5-4 and TRBJ2-1, with TRBD2 matching 13 junction bases. The CDR3 reads as follows: CASSGALAGGPDEQFF. The DNA is TGTGCCAGCAGCGGAGCACTAGCGGGAGGGCCGGATGAGCAGTTCTTC.